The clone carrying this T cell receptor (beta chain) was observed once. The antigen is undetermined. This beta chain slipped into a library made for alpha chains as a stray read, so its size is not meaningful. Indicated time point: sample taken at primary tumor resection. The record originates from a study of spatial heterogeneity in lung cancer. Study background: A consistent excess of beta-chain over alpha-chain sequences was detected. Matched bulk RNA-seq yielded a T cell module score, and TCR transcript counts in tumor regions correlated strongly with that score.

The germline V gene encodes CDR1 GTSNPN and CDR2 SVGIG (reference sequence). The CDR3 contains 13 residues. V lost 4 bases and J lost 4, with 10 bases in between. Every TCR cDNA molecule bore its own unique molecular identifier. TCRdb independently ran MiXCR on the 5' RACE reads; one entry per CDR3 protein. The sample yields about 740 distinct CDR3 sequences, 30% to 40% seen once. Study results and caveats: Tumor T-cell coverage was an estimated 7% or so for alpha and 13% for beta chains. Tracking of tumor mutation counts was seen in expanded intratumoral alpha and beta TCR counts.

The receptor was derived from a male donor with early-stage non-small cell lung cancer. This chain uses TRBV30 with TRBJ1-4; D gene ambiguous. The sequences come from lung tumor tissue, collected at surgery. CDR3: CAWMIGDNEKLFF. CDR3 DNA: TGTGCCTGGATGATAGGCGATAATGAAAAACTGTTTTTT. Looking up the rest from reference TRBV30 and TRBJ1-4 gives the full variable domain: SQTIHQWPATLVQPVGSPLSLECTVEGTSNPNLYWYRQAAGRGLQLLFYSVGIGQISSEVPQNLSASRPQDRQFILSSKKLLLSDSGFYLCAWMIGDNEKLFFGSGTQLSVL.